A selection of T cell receptor beta chains follows, all from one sample in a study of lymphopenia after photon versus proton radiotherapy. Clones were read by immunoSEQ multiplex PCR, and TCRdb kept only the in-frame ones, dropping some. Of some 42,000 clones in the sample, approximately 83% were seen once. The specimen comprised peripheral blood, sampled from a patient treated with proton-based radiotherapy. These receptors were obtained from an older woman with pancreatic cancer. CDR3s include the opening cysteine and the closing phenylalanine or tryptophan. The order of the fields is V gene, D gene, clone size, J gene, CDR3 protein, CDR3 DNA. A D gene is named only where the DNA matches it firmly. Some rows have no size entry. The others give once, few or many, or a class for an expanded clone.

>TRBV7-6|-|-|TRBJ2-7
CASSPLGGGYEQYF
TGTGCCAGCAGCCCCCTCGGGGGCGGCTACGAGCAGTACTTC
>TRBV12-5|-|-|TRBJ1-5
CASGLEAGSSLTPHF
TGTGCTAGTGGTTTGGAGGCAGGGTCATCGTTGACCCCGCATTTT
>TRBV19|-|few|TRBJ1-5
CASSPTDRGDNQPQHF
TGTGCCAGTAGTCCCACCGACAGAGGAGACAATCAGCCCCAGCATTTT
>TRBV5-6|TRBD2|-|TRBJ2-7
CASSPLPGLATYEQYF
TGTGCCAGCAGCCCACTACCGGGACTAGCAACCTACGAGCAGTACTTC
>TRBV15|-|-|TRBJ2-5
CATSRDSLNRWRSQETQYF
TGTGCCACCAGCAGAGATTCTTTGAACAGGTGGAGATCCCAAGAGACCCAGTACTTC
>TRBV29-1|TRBD1|-|TRBJ1-2
CSVVGDRDYGYTF
TGCAGCGTTGTGGGGGACAGGGACTATGGCTACACCTTC
>TRBV27|-|-|TRBJ2-7
CASSLSGLGYEQYF
TGTGCCAGCAGTTTATCAGGGCTGGGTTACGAGCAGTACTTC
>TRBV29-1|TRBD1|-|TRBJ1-1
CSVEDPGTGNTEAFF
TGCAGCGTTGAAGACCCCGGGACAGGGAACACTGAAGCTTTCTTT
>TRBV5-1|-|-|TRBJ2-2
CASGQTNTGELFF
TGCGCCAGCGGACAAACGAACACCGGGGAGCTGTTTTTT
>TRBV19|TRBD1|-|TRBJ2-6
CATGTGAGANVLTF
TGTGCCACTGGGACAGGGGCTGGGGCCAACGTCCTGACTTTC
>TRBV9|-|-|TRBJ1-2
CASSAQGNGGYTF
TGTGCCAGCAGTGCCCAGGGTAACGGTGGCTACACCTTC
>TRBV6-1|-|once|TRBJ2-3
CASSARTSVADTQYF
TGTGCCAGCAGTGCCCGGACATCAGTCGCAGATACGCAGTATTTT
>TRBV6-5|-|-|TRBJ1-2
CASSYTGISYGYTF
TGTGCCAGCAGTTACACAGGCATCTCCTATGGCTACACCTTC
>TRBV28|TRBD1|-|TRBJ1-5
CASSTVGTGVGSNQPQHF
TGTGCCAGCAGTACCGTAGGGACAGGGGTTGGCAGCAATCAGCCCCAGCATTTT
>TRBV5-1|TRBD1|-|TRBJ2-7
CASSLGLFTRDSPYEQYF
TGCGCCAGCAGCTTGGGGCTTTTTACCCGGGACAGCCCCTACGAGCAGTACTTC
>TRBV7-2|TRBD1|once|TRBJ2-5
CASSPRGETQYF
TGTGCCAGCAGCCCCAGGGGGGAGACCCAGTACTTC
>TRBV15|-|-|TRBJ1-2
CATSRDGMNYGYTF
TGTGCCACCAGCAGAGACGGGATGAACTATGGCTACACCTTC
>TRBV9|TRBD2|-|TRBJ2-1
CASSNRLAGLYNEQFF
TGTGCCAGCAGCAACAGACTAGCGGGATTATACAATGAGCAGTTCTTC
>TRBV14|-|-|TRBJ2-7
CASSLGYEQYF
TGTGCCAGCAGCCTGGGTTACGAGCAGTACTTC
>TRBV7-9|-|-|TRBJ2-7
CASSKLGREQYF
TGTGCCAGCAGCAAACTAGGACGCGAGCAGTACTTC
>TRBV18|-|-|TRBJ2-6
CASSPVTGANVLTF
TGTGCCAGCTCACCGGTTACTGGGGCCAACGTCCTGACTTTC
>TRBV30|TRBD2|-|TRBJ2-2
CAWSVAGVGGELFF
TGTGCCTGGAGTGTAGCGGGAGTAGGCGGGGAGCTGTTTTTT
>TRBV7-2|TRBD2|-|TRBJ2-3
CASSQGLAIGLTDTQYF
TGTGCCAGCAGCCAGGGACTAGCGATAGGACTCACAGATACGCAGTATTTT
>TRBV5-6|-|-|TRBJ2-1
CASSLGSPGNEQFF
TGTGCCAGCAGCTTGGGTTCCCCTGGCAATGAGCAGTTCTTC
>TRBV6-5|-|-|TRBJ2-1
CASSTRGGRLNEQFF
TGTGCCAGCAGTACCAGGGGCGGCCGCCTGAATGAGCAGTTCTTC
>TRBV5-6|-|-|TRBJ2-1
CASSSPRVGYNEQFF
TGTGCCAGCAGCTCACCGAGGGTGGGGTACAATGAGCAGTTCTTC
>TRBV5-4|TRBD2|once|TRBJ2-1
CASSPGTTYNEQFF
TGTGCCAGCAGCCCCGGGACTACCTACAATGAGCAGTTCTTC
>TRBV9|TRBD1|once|TRBJ1-2
CASSDGTGGAMRGYTF
TGTGCCAGCAGCGACGGAACAGGGGGCGCGATGAGAGGCTACACCTTC
>TRBV7-9|TRBD1|-|TRBJ1-1
CASSRQGMNTEAFF
TGTGCCAGCAGTCGACAGGGGATGAACACTGAAGCTTTCTTT
>TRBV19|-|-|TRBJ2-7
CASSFRPGYSYEQYF
TGTGCCAGCTCTTTTCGGCCGGGCTACTCCTACGAGCAGTACTTC
>TRBV2|TRBD2|-|TRBJ2-3
CASRERGRTDTQYF
TGTGCCAGCAGAGAGCGGGGTCGCACAGATACGCAGTATTTT
>TRBV4-3|-|-|TRBJ2-2
CASSQDGAPSTGELFF
TGCGCCAGCAGCCAAGACGGAGCCCCGAGCACCGGGGAGCTGTTTTTT
>TRBV29-1|-|-|TRBJ2-7
CSVEGLASYEQYF
TGCAGCGTTGAGGGGTTGGCGAGCTACGAGCAGTACTTC
>TRBV9|TRBD1|-|TRBJ2-3
CASSVEGQGFDTQYF
TGTGCCAGCAGCGTAGAGGGACAGGGTTTTGATACGCAGTATTTT
>TRBV10-3|TRBD1|few|TRBJ1-4
CAISPAEGTGSEKLFF
TGTGCCATCAGTCCCGCTGAGGGGACAGGGAGTGAAAAACTGTTTTTT
>TRBV6-6|-|-|TRBJ1-6
CASSYSIWGDSPLHF
TGTGCCAGCAGTTACTCGATATGGGGGGATTCACCCCTCCACTTT
>TRBV19|TRBD2|few|TRBJ2-2
CASSPWGGRSGTGELFF
TGTGCCAGTAGTCCCTGGGGCGGGAGGTCCGGCACCGGGGAGCTGTTTTTT
>TRBV11-3|TRBD1|-|TRBJ2-1
CASSSRQGASYNEQFF
TGTGCCAGCAGCTCGAGACAGGGGGCCTCCTACAATGAGCAGTTCTTC
>TRBV9|-|-|TRBJ2-1
CASSVDGSSNRKQFF
TGTGCCAGCAGCGTAGACGGGAGCTCTAACCGAAAGCAGTTCTTC
>TRBV6-5|-|-|TRBJ1-1
CASSYSIVGNTEAFF
TGTGCCAGCAGTTACTCGATCGTGGGTAACACTGAAGCTTTCTTT